This TCR beta chain was profiled in a study of identical twins. Findings and caveats of the study: Cord blood's abundant beta clonotypes had fewer insertions, unlike memory repertoires. Twin-shared out-of-frame alpha sequences showed excess low generation probability.

This clonotype appeared a few times. As yet, its antigen is unknown. cDNA molecules carried unique molecular identifiers, and template switching added a universal primer site. One entry per CDR3 protein, called by TCRdb with MiXCR from the 5' RACE reads. The sample includes more than 1.5 million distinct CDR3 sequences, roughly a third of them seen just once. Germline lookup yields CDR1 SQVTM and CDR2 ANQGSEA. With V trimmed by 3 bases and J by 5 bases, 5 bases remained unmatched. This CDR3 spans 15 amino acids. Sequenced sample: cord blood. This sequence joins TRBV29-1 and TRBJ2-2; the match to TRBD1 covers 11 bases. The clonotype comes from a newborn girl in good health. The CDR3 nucleotides read TGCAGCGTTGACGGACAGGGGGCGGGGACCGGGGAGCTGTTTTTT. Protein sequence: CSVDGQGAGTGELFF.